This TCR beta chain derives from a study of cytomegalovirus exposure and HLA in healthy donors. The PCR had 60 Vbeta and 13 Jbeta primers. Sequencing was performed with immunoSEQ multiplex PCR; in TCRdb, only in-frame clones are kept and a portion is missing. The sample has 200,000 to 250,000 clones, roughly four fifths seen once. Study-wide results and limits: As a later analysis revealed, the rate of TCR association differed by HLA locus, with DRB1 most and HLA-C fewest. According to a later analysis, most TCR beta chains associated with CMV appeared HLA-restricted. Cytomegalovirus-associated TCR beta chains were listed, numbering more than 150. Roughly even sequencing depth across donors was the assumption behind the presence/absence analyses.

V was trimmed by 2 bases and J by 7 bases, leaving 6 bases between them. Germline CDR1 reads SGHTA; CDR2 reads FQGNSA. The CDR3 is made up of 11 amino acids. Of note for this clone: The antigen is undetermined.

The clonotype was recovered from a girl aged 5 to 17 in good health and CMV-seronegative. Specimen: PBMCs. The genes are TRBV7-2 and TRBJ2-7; D perhaps matches TRBD1 (5 bases). CDR3 loop: CASSLKGEQYF. The CDR3 nucleotides read TGTGCCAGCAGCTTAAAGGGGGAGCAGTACTTC. The full variable domain, in which reference TRBV7-2 and TRBJ2-7 provide the parts outside the CDR3, is GAGVSQSPSNKVTEKGKDVELRCDPISGHTALYWYRQSLGQGLEFLIYFQGNSAPDKSGLPSDRFSAERTGGSVSTLTIQRTQQEDSAVYLCASSLKGEQYFGPGTRLTVT.